These 29 T cell receptor beta chains were sequenced from one sample in a study of T-cell reconstitution after alpha-beta-depleted transplantation in children. Unique molecular identifiers were used in preparing the TCRbeta library. TCRdb re-derived calls from the PCR reads in MiXCR, one entry per CDR3 protein. Of fewer than 350,000 distinct CDR3 sequences listed, 9.5% to 13% were seen once; the top ten hold roughly 7%. Sequenced material: PBMCs, taken before TCRalphabeta/CD19-depleted stem cell transplant. These receptors came from a boy under two years old with acute myeloid leukemia, due to receive a stem cell transplant.

The J gene is TRBJ2-7, the V gene TRBV18, with 7 positions matching TRBD1. The CDR3 loop spans 16 amino acids. In germline, CDR1 is KGHSH, CDR2 LQKENI. The junction had 11 bases not matched to a gene; V was cut back by 3 bases and J by 3 bases. CDR3 amino acids: CASSPLRGRKDYEQYF. CDR3 DNA: TGTGCCAGCTCACCCCTGAGGGGGCGCAAGGACTACGAGCAGTACTTC.

This clonotype was seen a few times. The chain recombines TRBV20-1 with TRBJ2-1; D gene ambiguous. Germline V CDR1 and CDR2: DFQATT, SNEGSKA (reference sequence). The CDR3 loop spans 12 amino acids. V lost 6 bases to trimming and J lost 0 bases, with 6 bases between them. CDR3 sequence (DNA): TGCAGTGCGCACTTCTCCTACAATGAGCAGTTCTTC. Translation gives CSAHFSYNEQFF.

This clonotype appeared many times. The chain employs TRBV5-1 and TRBJ2-1; a weak D match, TRBD2 (6 bases). CDR3 size: 16 residues. Germline V gene sequence: CDR1 SGHRS, CDR2 YFSETQ. The V and J ends lost 0 bases and 5 bases respectively, with 15 bases between them. This chain's CDR3 is CASSLAWLAQDNEQFF. In nucleotides, the CDR3 is TGCGCCAGCAGCTTGGCTTGGCTAGCGCAGGACAATGAGCAGTTCTTC.

This clonotype was seen repeatedly, ten times or more. CDR3 loop: CATSDRGRTGNTEAFF. CDR3 in DNA: TGTGCCACCAGTGATCGGGGGCGGACAGGGAACACTGAAGCTTTCTTT. The chain uses TRBV24-1 and TRBJ1-1; 7 positions agree with TRBD1. This CDR3 spans 16 amino acids. V gave up 3 bases and J gave up 1 base; unmatched junction bases: 7. The V gene's germline CDR1 is KGHDR and CDR2 SFDVKD.

This clonotype was found many times. V is TRBV20-1 and J is TRBJ1-1; TRBD1 matches at 8 bases. The germline gives CDR1 DFQATT, CDR2 SNEGSKA (reference sequence). This CDR3 spans 14 amino acids. V shed 2 bases and J 1 base; nucleotides not matched to a gene: 3. This CDR3 is CSARIRGRNTEAFF. For the CDR3, the DNA is TGCAGTGCTAGAATCAGGGGGCGGAACACTGAAGCTTTCTTT.

This clonotype was counted at least ten times. This chain joins TRBV12-3 or TRBV12-4 and TRBJ1-2, with 9 bases aligning to TRBD1. V shed 3 bases and J 5 bases; nucleotides not matched to a gene: 4. This CDR3 is built from 14 residues. The CDR3 bases are TGTGCCAGCAGTTTGACAGGGGGGAGTTATGGCTACACCTTC. Translation: CASSLTGGSYGYTF.

In this sample, this clonotype turned up a few times. This chain's CDR3 is CASSSPHRVRTDTQYF. The CDR3 bases are TGTGCCAGCAGCTCCCCCCACAGGGTCAGAACAGATACGCAGTATTTT. This rearrangement joins TRBV7-9 to TRBJ2-3; TRBD1 might be the D (6 bases). With 4 bases removed from V and 3 bases from J, the gap between germline ends came to 17 bases. Per germline, CDR1 SEHNR and CDR2 FQNEAQ (reference sequence). This CDR3 is 16 amino acids long.

This clonotype was detected ten times or more. DNA for the CDR3: TGTGCCAGCAGTTCATCGGGACCTCTTCTCTCCTACGAGCAGTACTTC. Translation gives CASSSSGPLLSYEQYF. The chain has TRBV12-3 or TRBV12-4 and TRBJ2-7; D may correspond to TRBD1 or TRBD2 (5 bases each). The CDR3 sequence is 16 residues long. The V gene lost 4 bases and the J gene lost 0 bases, with 16 bases spanning the gap.

Many counts were recorded for this clonotype. CDR3 nucleotide sequence: TGCGCCAGCAGCTCTCCGCAAGCGCAGTTCTTC. Translating gives CASSSPQAQFF. V is TRBV5-1 and J is TRBJ2-1; no reliable D call. V was cut by 3 bases and J by 12 bases, with 10 bases left in between. Germline V gene data show CDR1 as SGHRS and CDR2 as YFSETQ. The CDR3 covers 11 residues.

This clonotype appeared many times. V and J are TRBV10-3 and TRBJ2-7; the D call may be TRBD1 or TRBD2 (6 bases each). This CDR3 contains 15 residues. Trimming stripped 2 bases from V and 0 bases from J, with 11 bases between. Germline loops: CDR1 ENHRY, CDR2 SYGVKD. The CDR3: CAISEGGRTSYEQYF. For the CDR3, the DNA is TGTGCCATCAGTGAGGGGGGGCGGACCTCCTACGAGCAGTACTTC.

This clonotype came up many times. The V gene is TRBV20-1, the J gene TRBJ2-4, with D perhaps matching TRBD1 (5 bases). The CDR3 has 13 residues. Trimming left V 1 base short and J 7 bases short, with 11 bases between. CDR1 is DFQATT, CDR2 SNEGSKA, per germline (reference sequence). The CDR3 nucleotides read TGCAGTGCTAGAGCTCGGACAACTAACATTCAGTACTTC. Its protein product is CSARARTTNIQYF.

This clonotype was picked up many times. The chain recombines TRBV15 with TRBJ1-2; unclear D gene. The V end lost 3 bases, the J end lost 2 bases, and 13 bases lay between the germline ends. The CDR3 is made up of 15 amino acids. Germline CDR1 is LNHNV and CDR2 is YYDKDF (reference sequence). CDR3 in amino acids: CATSREVERNYGYTF. DNA of the CDR3: TGTGCCACCAGCAGGGAGGTTGAGAGGAACTATGGCTACACCTTC. Based on the CDR3 plus reference TRBV15 and TRBJ1-2, the full variable domain is DAMVIQNPRYQVTQFGKPVTLSCSQTLNHNVMYWYQQKSSQAPKLLFHYYDKDFNNEADTPDNFQSRRPNTSFCFLDIRSPGLGDTAMYLCATSREVERNYGYTFGSGTRLTVV.

V is TRBV20-1 and J is TRBJ2-2; D is unclear. Trimming took 0 bases from V and 4 from J, leaving 12 bases between them. Germline CDR1 and CDR2: DFQATT and SNEGSKA (reference sequence). The CDR3 sequence is 15 residues long. CDR3 sequence (DNA): TGCAGTGCTAGAGATATCTCACGGACCACCGGGGAGCTGTTTTTT. Its translation: CSARDISRTTGELFF.

This clonotype was recorded at least ten times. This chain joins TRBV12-3 or TRBV12-4 and TRBJ1-5; D call uncertain. Trimming removed 3 bases at V and 0 bases at J, with 9 bases between. The CDR3 sequence is 15 residues long. The CDR3 coding sequence is TGTGCCAGCAGTTTTTCTCCGGATAGCAATCAGCCCCAGCATTTT. Amino acid sequence: CASSFSPDSNQPQHF.

This clonotype was counted ten times or more. This sequence joins TRBV5-1 and TRBJ2-1; 11 bases are a match to TRBD2. V was pared by 1 base and J by 5 bases, with 2 bases of the junction left unmatched. Germline V gives CDR1 SGHRS, CDR2 YFSETQ. The CDR3 spans 15 residues. The CDR3 reads CASSLRLAGNNEQFF. The CDR3 nucleotides read TGCGCCAGCAGCTTGAGACTAGCGGGAAACAATGAGCAGTTCTTC.

There are many counts of this clonotype. CDR3 nucleotide sequence: TGTGCCAGCAGCCTCATAGGGATCAGTGGACTGTTTTTT. Amino acids: CASSLIGISGLFF. This chain connects TRBV12-3 or TRBV12-4 to TRBJ1-4; D gene uncertain. V was trimmed by 6 bases and J by 13 bases, leaving 18 bases between them. The length of the CDR3 is 13 residues.

The sample holds many counts of this clonotype. J is TRBJ1-2 and V is TRBV4-3; no reliable D call. Germline CDR1 is LGHNA and CDR2 is YSLEER. With 1 base removed from V and 0 bases from J, the gap between germline ends came to 9 bases. The CDR3 loop spans 15 amino acids. The CDR3 protein is CASSQVARTNYGYTF. CDR3 DNA sequence: TGCGCCAGCAGCCAAGTCGCGCGAACTAACTATGGCTACACCTTC.

This clonotype occurred many times. The J gene is TRBJ2-7, the V gene TRBV28; D is perhaps TRBD1 (5 bases). The ends were cut back, 2 bases at V and 2 bases at J, with 10 bases in the middle. The CDR3 covers 14 residues. The germline CDR1 and CDR2 sequences are MDHEN and SYDVKM. The CDR3 reads CASSLQLGPYEQYF. The CDR3 DNA reads TGTGCCAGCAGTTTACAATTGGGGCCCTACGAGCAGTACTTC.

This clonotype was detected many times. This rearrangement joins TRBV7-9 to TRBJ2-7, with D unclear. Trimming took 2 bases from V and 3 from J, leaving 8 bases between them. From germline, CDR1 is SEHNR and CDR2 FQNEAQ (reference sequence). The CDR3 is made up of 13 amino acids. CDR3 sequence (DNA): TGTGCCAGCAGCTTAAATCCCAACTACGAGCAGTACTTC. This codes for CASSLNPNYEQYF. Variable domain in full (rest from reference TRBV7-9 and TRBJ2-7): DTGVSQNPRHKITKRGQNVTFRCDPISEHNRLYWYRQTLGQGPEFLTYFQNEAQLEKSRLLSDRFSAERPKGSFSTLEIQRTEQGDSAMYLCASSLNPNYEQYFGPGTRLTVT.

This clonotype was seen a few times. The chain employs TRBV7-2 and TRBJ2-1; D possibly uses TRBD1 or TRBD2 (5 bases each). Germline assignment: CDR1 SGHTA and CDR2 FQGNSA. Trimming took 0 bases from V and 0 from J, leaving 9 bases between them. This CDR3 is 16 amino acids long. CDR3 sequence (DNA): TGTGCCAGCAGCTTAGCGGGGGACCCCTCCTACAATGAGCAGTTCTTC. Protein product: CASSLAGDPSYNEQFF.

In its sample, this clonotype was seen many times. This chain links TRBV7-3 with TRBJ2-5; 9 bases align to TRBD1. The junction had 10 bases not matched to a gene; V was cut back by 5 bases and J by 6 bases. This CDR3 is built from 15 residues. Germline CDR1 and CDR2: SGHTA and FQGTGA. CDR3 loop: CASSPRGQGEQTQYF. CDR3 bases: TGTGCCAGCAGCCCTCGGGGACAGGGTGAGCAGACCCAGTACTTC.

In its sample, this clonotype was seen many times. This chain connects TRBV5-1 to TRBJ2-1; no clear D gene. The CDR3 is 16 amino acids. V lost 1 base and J 4 bases, leaving 15 bases between the germline ends. Per germline, CDR1 SGHRS and CDR2 YFSETQ. The chain's CDR3 is CASSLSPGTPYNEQFF. The CDR3 region has the DNA TGCGCCAGCAGCTTGTCTCCCGGAACACCATACAATGAGCAGTTCTTC.

About this clonotype itself: A much larger clone differs from this one at a single base, so this may be a read error. This chain links TRBV7-9 with TRBJ2-3, with unresolved D. Germline V gives CDR1 SEHNR, CDR2 FQNEAQ (reference sequence). V gave up 5 bases and J gave up 3 bases, with 9 bases separating them. The CDR3 extends over 13 amino acids. The CDR3: CASSDTATDTQYF. The CDR3 DNA is TGTGCCAGCAGCGACACAGCGACAGATACGCAGTATTTT. The variable domain in full, completed from reference TRBV7-9 and TRBJ2-3, reads DTGVSQNPRHKITKRGQNVTFRCDPISEHNRLYWYRQTLGQGPEFLTYFQNEAQLEKSRLLSDRFSAERPKGSFSTLEIQRTEQGDSAMYLCASSDTATDTQYFGPGTRLTVL.

This clonotype was seen only a few times. The gene calls are TRBV28 and TRBJ2-1, with unresolved D. Trimming took off 1 base at V and 4 bases at J, with 11 bases between the two ends. The CDR3 has 15 residues. In germline, CDR1 is MDHEN, CDR2 SYDVKM. CDR3 bases: TGTGCCAGCAGTTTATTCCTCCGACCTTACAATGAGCAGTTCTTC. It translates to CASSLFLRPYNEQFF.

This clonotype was found many times. CDR3 coding DNA: TGTGCCAGCAGCTCTTACAGGTCACCTAGGGATTCACCCCTCCACTTT. Its translation: CASSSYRSPRDSPLHF. The V call is TRBV7-9, the J call TRBJ1-6; weak D call: TRBD1 (5 bases). Germline V CDR1 and CDR2: SEHNR, FQNEAQ (reference sequence). The CDR3 has 16 amino acids. V lost 4 bases, J lost 8 bases, and 18 bases lay in between.

This clonotype was detected many times. The J gene is TRBJ1-1, the V gene TRBV3-1; 12 bases are a match to TRBD1. The V gene end was trimmed by 3 bases and the J gene end by 5 bases; junction bases not matched to a gene: 4. CDR1 is LGHDT, CDR2 YNNKEL, per germline (reference sequence). The length of the CDR3 is 15 residues. The CDR3 region has the DNA TGTGCCAGCAGCCAGGTGGGACAGGGGGCTACTGAAGCTTTCTTT. The encoded protein is CASSQVGQGATEAFF. Full variable domain (remainder filled in from reference TRBV3-1 and TRBJ1-1): DTAVSQTPKYLVTQMGNDKSIKCEQNLGHDTMYWYKQDSKKFLKIMFSYNNKELIINETVPNRFSPKSPDKAHLNLHINSLELGDSAVYFCASSQVGQGATEAFFGQGTRLTVV.

The sample holds many counts of this clonotype. The gene calls are TRBV6-1 and TRBJ2-7; 15 bases fit TRBD2. The trim removed 5 bases at V and 0 bases at J, leaving 8 bases unmatched. The length of the CDR3 is 18 residues. Germline loops: CDR1 MNHNS, CDR2 SASEGT. CDR3 amino acids: CASSSWTSGRASSYEQYF. The CDR3 DNA reads as TGTGCCAGCAGTAGCTGGACTAGCGGGAGGGCGAGCTCCTACGAGCAGTACTTC.

This clonotype was detected many times. The chain is built from TRBV12-3 or TRBV12-4 and TRBJ2-5; 10 bases are shared with TRBD1. The CDR3 spans 15 residues. After removal of 3 bases from V and 7 bases from J, the junction contained 8 bases not matched to a gene. The CDR3 DNA is TGTGCCAGCAGTTTCGAAGGACAGGGGGTCGGGACCCAGTACTTC. Protein product: CASSFEGQGVGTQYF.

This rearrangement joins TRBV28 to TRBJ1-1; tentative D call: TRBD1 (5 bases). CDR1 and CDR2 from the germline V gene are MDHEN and SYDVKM. With 5 bases removed from V and 10 bases from J, the gap between germline ends came to 20 bases. CDR3 length: 14 amino acids. CDR3: CASSPAGARDRAFF. The DNA of the CDR3 is TGTGCCAGCAGTCCCGCCGGGGCCAGGGATAGAGCTTTCTTT.